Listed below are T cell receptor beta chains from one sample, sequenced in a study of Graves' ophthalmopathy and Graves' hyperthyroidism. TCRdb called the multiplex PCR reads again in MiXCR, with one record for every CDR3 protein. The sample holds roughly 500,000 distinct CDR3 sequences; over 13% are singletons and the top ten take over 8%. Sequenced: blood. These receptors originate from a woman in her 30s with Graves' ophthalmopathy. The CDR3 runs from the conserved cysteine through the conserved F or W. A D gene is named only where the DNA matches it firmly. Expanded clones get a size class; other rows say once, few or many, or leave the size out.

CASLETKGLETQYF	TGTGCCAGTCTTGAGACCAAGGGTTTAGAGACCCAGTACTTC	once	TRBV12-3/TRBV12-4	TRBJ2-5	NA
CSAKYGGTGYEQYF	TGCAGTGCTAAGTATGGGGGGACCGGGTACGAGCAGTACTTC	NA	TRBV20-1	TRBJ2-7	NA
CASSLRQGLVGYTF	TGTGCCAGCAGTCTCCGACAGGGCTTGGTCGGCTACACCTTC	NA	TRBV6-1	TRBJ1-2	TRBD1
CASSEETGGDKTQYF	TGTGCCAGCAGTGAAGAAACTGGTGGGGACAAGACCCAGTACTTC	many	TRBV6-1	TRBJ2-5	NA
CASSLAQHDYGYTF	TGTGCCAGCAGCTTAGCGCAGCACGACTATGGCTACACCTTC	NA	TRBV7-8	TRBJ1-2	NA
CASRPGLIYYEQYF	TGTGCCAGCAGGCCGGGACTGATTTACTACGAGCAGTACTTC	NA	TRBV27	TRBJ2-7	NA
CARSEGTKNIQYF	TGTGCTAGGAGCGAGGGTACCAAAAACATTCAGTACTTC	many	TRBV12-5	TRBJ2-4	NA
CASSIDLGRTNTEAFF	TGTGCCAGTAGTATAGATCTAGGGCGGACGAACACTGAAGCTTTCTTT	NA	TRBV19	TRBJ1-1	NA
CASSTQGEDTEAFF	TGTGCCAGCAGTACACAGGGGGAGGACACCGAAGCTTTCTTT	NA	TRBV27	TRBJ1-1	TRBD1
CASSQDRTGPYEQYF	TGCGCCAGCAGCCAAGACCGGACAGGTCCCTACGAGCAGTACTTC	many	TRBV4-1	TRBJ2-7	TRBD1
CASGRLSYEQYF	TGTGCCAGCGGGCGCCTGTCCTACGAGCAGTACTTC	NA	TRBV28	TRBJ2-7	NA
CASSSRTGHGYTF	TGTGCCAGCAGCTCTCGGACGGGACATGGCTACACCTTC	many	TRBV6-5	TRBJ1-2	NA
CASSLSLAGGQETKYF	TGTGCCAGCAGCTTAAGCCTAGCGGGGGGTCAAGAGACCAAGTACTTC	many	TRBV7-2	TRBJ2-5	TRBD2
CASSRSGRGVNQPQHF	TGTGCCAGTAGCCGCAGTGGTCGGGGAGTGAATCAGCCCCAGCATTTT	many	TRBV19	TRBJ1-5	NA
CASTSKTYGYTF	TGTGCCAGCACCTCAAAAACCTATGGCTACACCTTC	many	TRBV7-2	TRBJ1-2	NA
CASSPPGTVKDEQYF	TGTGCCAGCAGTCCCCCCGGGACAGTCAAGGACGAGCAGTACTTC	many	TRBV6-1	TRBJ2-7	TRBD1
CASSKGTVRGYEQYF	TGTGCCAGCAGTAAAGGGACAGTCAGGGGTTACGAGCAGTACTTC	many	TRBV28	TRBJ2-7	TRBD1
CASSQGFVRQNTEAFF	TGCGCCAGCAGCCAGGGTTTCGTAAGACAAAACACTGAAGCTTTCTTT	NA	TRBV4-1	TRBJ1-1	NA
CASSLEGGNQPQHF	TGCGCCAGCAGCTTGGAGGGGGGCAATCAGCCCCAGCATTTT	many	TRBV12-3/TRBV12-4	TRBJ1-5	NA
CATSEATGVSSGNTIYF	TGTGCCACCAGCGAAGCCACAGGCGTTTCCTCTGGAAACACCATATATTTT	many	TRBV15	TRBJ1-3	NA
CASSHPITEAFF	TGTGCCAGCAGCCATCCCATCACTGAAGCTTTCTTT	many	TRBV6-1	TRBJ1-1	NA
CASRWGGLNTEAFF	TGTGCCAGCAGATGGGGGGGGCTGAACACTGAAGCTTTCTTT	many	TRBV7-8	TRBJ1-1	NA
CASSEPSNQPQNF	TGCGCCAGCAGTGAGCCTAGCAATCAGCCCCAGAATTTT	NA	TRBV10-2	TRBJ1-5	NA
CASSQHSRTISYEQYF	TGTGCCAGCAGCCAGCACAGCCGGACTATTTCCTACGAGCAGTACTTC	many	TRBV3-2	TRBJ2-7	NA
CASSQEEGIGAQPQHF	TGTGCCAGCAGCCAAGAAGAAGGGATAGGAGCTCAGCCCCAGCATTTT	few	TRBV3-1	TRBJ1-5	NA
CASSFGTLPNTGELFF	TGTGCCAGCAGTTTCGGGACCCTCCCCAACACCGGGGAGCTGTTTTTT	once	TRBV27	TRBJ2-2	NA
CASSMGLEDYEQYF	TGTGCCAGTAGTATGGGCCTGGAGGACTACGAGCAGTACTTC	many	TRBV19	TRBJ2-7	NA
CASTIDSSGANVLTF	TGTGCCAGCACCATAGACAGCTCTGGGGCCAACGTCCTGACTTTC	many	TRBV6-1	TRBJ2-6	NA
CASSSTVVAYGYTF	TGTGCCAGCAGTTCCACGGTCGTCGCCTATGGCTACACCTTC	many	TRBV6-5	TRBJ1-2	NA
CASSLEGDGSNTEAFF	TGTGCCAGCAGCTTAGAGGGGGACGGGTCGAACACTGAAGCTTTCTTT	many	TRBV7-8	TRBJ1-1	NA
CASRMQGASGNTIYF	TGTGCCAGCAGAATGCAGGGTGCCTCTGGAAACACCATATATTTT	few	TRBV6-1	TRBJ1-3	NA
CASSRASRSYEQYF	TGTGCCAGCAGTCGGGCTAGCCGATCCTACGAGCAGTACTTC	many	TRBV27	TRBJ2-7	NA
CASSFLAGSGANVLTF	TGTGCCAGCAGCTTTCTAGCGGGCTCTGGGGCCAACGTCCTGACTTTC	few	TRBV13	TRBJ2-6	TRBD2
CATRPSRQETQYF	TGTGCCACCAGGCCTAGCCGGCAAGAGACCCAGTACTTC	many	TRBV24-1	TRBJ2-5	NA
CAWSGSKSGYTF	TGTGCCTGGAGTGGGAGTAAAAGTGGCTACACCTTC	NA	TRBV30	TRBJ1-2	NA
CASSSYGLSTDTQYF	TGTGCCAGCAGTTCGTACGGGCTAAGCACAGATACGCAGTATTTT	many	TRBV12-3/TRBV12-4	TRBJ2-3	NA
CASSDKGLGDEQYF	TGTGCCAGCAGCGATAAGGGACTAGGGGACGAGCAGTACTTC	NA	TRBV7-9	TRBJ2-7	TRBD2
CASSLVGVEETQYF	TGCGCCAGCAGCTTGGTTGGAGTCGAAGAGACCCAGTACTTC	many	TRBV7-8	TRBJ2-5	NA
CASSRGRNTEAFF	TGTGCCAGTAGTAGGGGACGGAACACTGAAGCTTTCTTT	many	TRBV19	TRBJ1-1	NA
CASSLDGTASYEQYF	TGTGCCAGCAGCTTAGACGGGACCGCTTCCTACGAGCAGTACTTC	many	TRBV11-2	TRBJ2-7	NA
CAGSLGLGYTF	TGTGCCGGCAGCCTAGGGCTTGGCTACACCTTC	few	TRBV3-1	TRBJ1-2	NA
CASSPSPAGKDTEAFF	TGTGCCAGCTCACCCTCCCCGGCGGGGAAGGACACTGAAGCTTTCTTT	NA	TRBV18	TRBJ1-1	NA
CASRLPISGTGELFF	TGTGCCAGCAGGCTTCCTATTTCTGGAACCGGGGAGCTGTTTTTT	many	TRBV28	TRBJ2-2	NA
CASSPEAGGEQYF	TGTGCCAGCAGCCCCGAGGCAGGGGGCGAGCAGTACTTC	many	TRBV6-4	TRBJ2-7	TRBD1
CASSVGVDTEAFF	TGTGCCAGCAGCGTCGGGGTGGACACTGAAGCTTTCTTT	many	TRBV6-5	TRBJ1-1	NA
CSARTSGSYEQYF	TGCAGTGCCCGGACTAGCGGGAGTTACGAGCAGTACTTC	many	TRBV20-1	TRBJ2-7	TRBD2
CASSFGRESSGNTIYF	TGCGCCAGCAGCTTCGGAAGGGAAAGCTCTGGAAACACCATATATTTT	many	TRBV5-1	TRBJ1-3	NA
CASRQGYNEKFF	TGTGCCAGTAGACAGGGGTACAATGAGAAGTTCTTC	NA	TRBV19	TRBJ2-4	TRBD1
CASTKTGGPITGELFF	TGTGCCAGCACCAAGACAGGGGGCCCTATCACCGGGGAGCTGTTTTTT	many	TRBV2	TRBJ2-2	TRBD1
CASSSAGGSDEQYF	TGTGCCAGCAGCTCGGCAGGGGGCTCGGACGAGCAGTACTTC	many	TRBV7-8	TRBJ2-7	TRBD1
CASSQVPLAGGPGGQETQYF	TGTGCCAGCAGCCAAGTCCCTCTAGCGGGAGGGCCGGGGGGCCAAGAGACCCAGTACTTC	NA	TRBV3-1	TRBJ2-5	TRBD2
CASSYRSGDYEQYF	TGTGCCAGCAGTTACAGAAGCGGGGACTACGAGCAGTACTTC	many	TRBV6-5	TRBJ2-7	TRBD2
CASSITGGSTPGQPQHF	TGTGCCAGCAGTATTACAGGGGGCTCTACTCCAGGGCAGCCCCAGCATTTT	NA	TRBV2	TRBJ1-5	TRBD1
CASSMGPGRSMNTEAFF	TGTGCCAGTAGTATGGGACCCGGGCGGTCCATGAACACTGAAGCTTTCTTT	many	TRBV19	TRBJ1-1	NA